What follows are 3 T cell receptor beta chains derived from one specimen sequenced in a study of preoperative IRX-2 immunotherapy in early breast cancer. Sample treatment: preoperative locoregional IRX-2 cytokine immunotherapy. This table comes from immunoSEQ multiplex PCR, and its TCRdb copy is limited to in-frame clones, with some not included. Altogether about 62,000 clones are present, approximately 94% being singletons, with the ten largest covering roughly 1.5%. The sample was acquired from a patient treated with IRX-2 immunotherapy. The origin of the receptors is a human donor with breast cancer.

The rearrangement uses TRBV5-1 and TRBJ2-6; 7 bases agree with TRBD2. V shed 0 bases, J shed 15 bases, and the junction held 6 bases outside the gene matches. The CDR3 consists of 13 residues. The germline gives CDR1 SGHRS, CDR2 YFSETQ. The DNA for the CDR3 is TGCGCCAGCAGCTTGGCTCTGGGGGAGGGCCTGACTTTC. It translates to CASSLALGEGLTF.

The gene calls are TRBV4-2 and TRBJ1-3, with D possibly TRBD1 on 6 matching bases. The germline V gene has CDR1 LGHNA and CDR2 YNFKEQ. V was cut by 0 bases and J by 0 bases, with 12 bases left in between. The length of the CDR3 is 17 residues. The CDR3 protein is CASSQDQGGSSGNTIYF. CDR3 coding DNA: TGTGCCAGCAGCCAAGATCAAGGGGGTAGCTCTGGAAACACCATATATTTT.

This clone was detected once. The chain couples TRBV19 to TRBJ2-1; D is possibly TRBD2 (6 bases). Germline V lookup: CDR1 LNHDA, CDR2 SQIVND (reference sequence). V was shortened by 3 bases and J by 0 bases, with 9 bases between the two germline ends. This CDR3 contains 15 residues. CDR3 region: CASSIPGSSYNEQFF. The CDR3 DNA sequence: TGTGCCAGTAGTATCCCCGGGAGCTCCTACAATGAGCAGTTCTTC.